This T cell receptor (beta chain) was sequenced for a study of T cell responses to AZD1222 COVID-19 vaccine. Clones were read by immunoSEQ multiplex PCR, and TCRdb kept only the in-frame ones, dropping some. The sample lists fewer than 120,000 clones, less than 95% occurring once. The specimen was peripheral blood, collected 28 days after the second AZD1222 dose. The origin of this receptor is an adult who received the AZD1222 COVID-19 vaccine.

Here the CDR3 reads CATSPGPLGRPNYEQYF. In DNA form, the CDR3 reads TGTGCCACCAGCCCAGGACCTCTGGGGAGGCCAAACTACGAGCAGTACTTC. This rearrangement joins TRBV15 to TRBJ2-7, with D perhaps TRBD2 (6 bases). The V and J ends lost 5 bases and 3 bases respectively, with 23 bases between them. The CDR3 extends over 17 amino acids. In germline, CDR1 is LNHNV, CDR2 YYDKDF (reference sequence).